Described below is a single T cell receptor (beta chain) sequence and its context. Sequencing used immunoSEQ multiplex PCR; TCRdb keeps in-frame clones, though not all of them. This table has tens of thousands of clones, around 94% appearing once. The data were taken from a study of technical replicates of blood from several donors. This CDR3 comprises 13 residues. V lost 6 bases, J lost 9 bases, and 15 bases lay in between. CDR1 MRHNA and CDR2 SNTAGT come from the germline V gene. This TCR derives from a human donor in good health. The chain uses TRBV6-4 and TRBJ2-4; tentative D call: TRBD1 (6 bases). The sample comprised T cells isolated from PBMCs. CDR3 nucleotides: TGTGCCAGCAGCGAATCCACAGGGCCCATTCAGTACTTC. Protein product: CASSESTGPIQYF.